The source of this T cell receptor (beta chain) is a study of cytomegalovirus exposure and HLA in healthy donors. Study-level background: A previous analysis identified approximately 120 million unique TCR beta sequences derived from about 180 million T cells. Study results and limitations: It was taken for granted in presence/absence analyses that sequencing depth across donors was roughly uniform.

Looked up from germline, CDR1 is MGHDK and CDR2 is SYGVNS. V shed 3 bases, J shed 4 bases, and the junction held 15 bases outside the gene matches. CDR3 size: 18 residues. On this clone itself: The antigen is not known.

It was with 60 Vbeta and 13 Jbeta primers that the PCR ran. Here immunoSEQ multiplex PCR was the method, and the copy in TCRdb shows in-frame clones only, minus some. This table holds roughly 150,000 clones, more than 60% found once. The sample taken for sequencing was PBMCs. The chain combines TRBV25-1 with TRBJ2-5; 9 nucleotides agree with TRBD2. This TCR came from a man younger than 45 in good health and CMV-seropositive. The CDR3 loop is CASSDSGTSSRRVETQYF. The CDR3 region has the DNA TGTGCCAGCAGTGATTCCGGGACTAGCTCAAGAAGGGTAGAGACCCAGTACTTC.